The 8 T cell receptor beta chains in this list originate from one sample, sequenced in a study of blood T cell repertoires in COVID-19. The protocol was immunoSEQ multiplex PCR, while the TCRdb copy is restricted to in-frame clones and leaves out a portion. The data show fewer than 150,000 clones, around 83% seen once. The source material was PBMCs or T cells enriched from blood (not recorded which). These receptors were collected from a man in his thirties or forties who had recovered from COVID-19.

The chain couples TRBV25-1 to TRBJ1-6; possible D gene TRBD1, 6 bases. The CDR3 extends over 14 amino acids. The germline gives CDR1 MGHDK, CDR2 SYGVNS. V gave up 6 bases and J gave up 6 bases, with 12 bases separating them. In nucleotides, the CDR3 is TGTGCCAGCAGAGAGACAGGTAGTAATTCACCCCTCCACTTT. Its protein is CASRETGSNSPLHF.

This clone showed up just once. The V gene is TRBV5-5, the J gene TRBJ2-3, with D perhaps matching TRBD1 (6 bases). CDR3 length equals 15 residues. V gave up 0 bases and J gave up 0 bases, with 8 bases separating them. Germline CDR1 is SGHKS and CDR2 is YYEKEE (reference sequence). The CDR3 DNA follows: TGTGCCAGCAGCTTGGGGACAGTTAGCACAGATACGCAGTATTTT. Protein: CASSLGTVSTDTQYF.

This clone was counted only a few times. The chain uses TRBV5-6 and TRBJ1-1; TRBD1 agrees at 7 bases. The germline gives CDR1 SGHDT, CDR2 YYEEEE. With 4 bases clipped from V and 0 bases from J, the junction kept 6 bases outside the gene matches. The CDR3 is made up of 15 amino acids. The CDR3 is CASSVRQGVNTEAFF. Here the CDR3 DNA reads TGTGCCAGCAGCGTGCGACAGGGAGTGAACACTGAAGCTTTCTTT.

The rearrangement uses TRBV7-2 and TRBJ2-7, with 8 bases matching TRBD1. The CDR3 runs 13 residues. CDR1 and CDR2 (germline): SGHTA, FQGNSA. V lost 6 bases, J lost 12 bases, and 13 bases stayed unmatched. CDR3 sequence reads: CASRGQGGPLVYV. In nucleotides, the CDR3 is TGTGCCAGCAGAGGACAGGGAGGTCCTTTGGTGTACGTC.

In this sample, this clone turned up a few times. This chain joins TRBV5-4 and TRBJ2-2; the match to TRBD2 covers 8 bases. Germline assignment: CDR1 SGHNT and CDR2 YYREEE (reference sequence). The CDR3 is 15 residues long. V gave up 4 bases and J gave up 5 bases; unmatched junction bases: 7. Written as DNA, the CDR3 is TGTGCCAGCAGCCGAAGCGGGAGAGGTACCGGGGAGCTGTTTTTT. Its protein product is CASSRSGRGTGELFF.

The chain employs TRBV11-2 and TRBJ1-1; possible D gene TRBD1, 5 bases. This CDR3 has 14 amino acids. Between the trimmed V and J ends, which lost 4 bases and 4 bases, there was a span of 13 bases. The germline gives CDR1 SGHAT, CDR2 FQNNGV. The DNA of the CDR3 is TGTGCCAGCAGCTCCGGAGCGGGACCCACTGAAGCTTTCTTT. As protein: CASSSGAGPTEAFF.

This clone occurred a few times. The chain joins TRBV6-6 to TRBJ2-7; 13 nucleotides line up with TRBD2. Germline CDR1 MNHNY, CDR2 SVGAGI (reference sequence). The CDR3 consists of 13 residues. V trimming: 6 bases; J trimming: 8 bases; junction bases outside the gene matches: 4. CDR3: CASSTGLAGKQYF. The CDR3 DNA is TGTGCCAGCAGCACGGGACTAGCGGGAAAGCAGTACTTC.

The V gene is TRBV18, the J gene TRBJ2-5; no clear D. CDR1 is KGHSH, CDR2 LQKENI, per germline. V was cut by 4 bases and J by 2 bases, with 2 bases left in between. This CDR3 is 11 amino acids long. In nucleotides, the CDR3 is TGTGCCAGCTCACTACAAGAGACCCAGTACTTC. It yields the protein CASSLQETQYF.